The 28 T cell receptor beta chains below were found in one sample sequenced in a study of T-cell reconstitution after alpha-beta-depleted transplantation in children. Unique molecular identifiers were used in preparing the TCRbeta library. TCRdb re-derived calls from the PCR reads in MiXCR, one entry per CDR3 protein. The profile shows about 540,000 distinct CDR3 sequences, around 16% of them singletons. Sequenced here: PBMCs from the stem cell graft donor, sampled from the stem cell graft. The receptors originated from a human donor who donated a stem cell graft to a child with acute lymphoblastic leukemia.

This clonotype was counted a few times. The chain recombines TRBV24-1 with TRBJ2-7; D may be TRBD2 (6 bases). Germline V gene sequence: CDR1 KGHDR, CDR2 SFDVKD. The length of the CDR3 is 15 residues. V was shortened by 7 bases and J by 2 bases, with 17 bases between the two germline ends. The DNA of the CDR3 is TGTGCCACCAGCTTTCCGGGACTCCTAACCTACGAGCAGTACTTC. It codes for CATSFPGLLTYEQYF.

The V gene is TRBV5-1, the J gene TRBJ2-2; D gene uncertain. Looked up from germline, CDR1 is SGHRS and CDR2 is YFSETQ. This CDR3 comprises 15 residues. V lost 1 base and J lost 4, with 11 bases in between. CDR3 sequence (DNA): TGCGCCAGCAGCTTGAGGCCAGGATCCACCGGGGAGCTGTTTTTT. Translating it yields CASSLRPGSTGELFF.

The chain joins TRBV7-9 to TRBJ2-3; D not certain. The CDR3 extends over 15 amino acids. V shed 0 bases and J shed 4 bases, with 11 bases lying between them. The germline gives CDR1 SEHNR, CDR2 FQNEAQ (reference sequence). The CDR3 loop reads CASSLAGVRADTQYF. The CDR3 nucleotides read TGTGCCAGCAGCTTAGCTGGGGTTCGAGCAGATACGCAGTATTTT.

The V and J genes are TRBV11-2 and TRBJ2-7; no firm D call. Trimming removed 0 bases at V and 0 bases at J, with 18 bases between. Germline CDR1 reads SGHAT; CDR2 reads FQNNGV. This CDR3 region has 18 residues. The CDR3 is CASSLDRFRNLGSYEQYF. CDR3 bases: TGTGCCAGCAGCTTAGATAGGTTCAGGAACTTGGGCTCCTACGAGCAGTACTTC.

The rearrangement uses TRBV12-3 or TRBV12-4 and TRBJ2-1; TRBD2 aligns across 11 bases. The CDR3 runs to 12 residues. Germline trimming cut 3 bases from V and 13 bases from J; bases unmatched to any gene: 2. The CDR3: CASSFSGRVQFF. For the CDR3, the DNA is TGTGCCAGCAGTTTTAGCGGGAGGGTCCAGTTCTTC.

The gene calls are TRBV6-1 and TRBJ2-1; D ambiguous. The CDR3 consists of 12 residues. With 8 bases removed from V and 0 bases from J, the gap between germline ends came to 5 bases. The germline V gene encodes CDR1 MNHNS and CDR2 SASEGT. In DNA, the CDR3 is TGTGCCAGCGTGTCCTCCTACAATGAGCAGTTCTTC. As protein: CASVSSYNEQFF.

The V call is TRBV5-1, the J call TRBJ2-1, with 12 nucleotides matching TRBD2. The V and J ends lost 3 bases and 2 bases, in that order; junction bases with no gene match: 6. The V gene's germline CDR1 is SGHRS and CDR2 YFSETQ. The CDR3 is 17 amino acids. The CDR3 reads CASSYGLAGRAYNEQFF. As DNA, the CDR3 is TGCGCCAGCAGCTATGGACTAGCGGGAAGGGCCTACAATGAGCAGTTCTTC.

The DNA for the CDR3 is TGTGCCAGCAGTGATTTAGGTTTGGCGACAGATACGCAGTATTTT. Its protein product is CASSDLGLATDTQYF. The rearrangement uses TRBV2 and TRBJ2-3; D is unclear. Trimming stripped 3 bases from V and 3 bases from J, with 13 bases between. The CDR3 covers 15 residues. Germline V gene lookup returns CDR1 SNHLY and CDR2 FYNNEI. The variable domain in full, with the rest retrieved from reference TRBV2 and TRBJ2-3, is EPEVTQTPSHQVTQMGQEVILRCVPISNHLYFYWYRQILGQKVEFLVSFYNNEISEKSEIFDDQFSVERPDGSNFTLKIRSTKLEDSAMYFCASSDLGLATDTQYFGPGTRLTVL.

This clonotype appeared many times. The gene calls are TRBV5-5 and TRBJ2-2; no reliable D call. The germline V gene encodes CDR1 SGHKS and CDR2 YYEKEE (reference sequence). This CDR3 has 14 residues. Trimming took off 2 bases at V and 5 bases at J, with 10 bases between the two ends. The CDR3 loop reads CASSLTVPTGELFF. The CDR3 region has the DNA TGTGCCAGCAGCTTAACAGTACCGACCGGGGAGCTGTTTTTT.

The sample holds a few counts of this clonotype. This chain uses TRBV15 with TRBJ2-7; 8 bases fit TRBD1. The CDR3 consists of 15 residues. Germline V gene data show CDR1 as LNHNV and CDR2 as YYDKDF (reference sequence). Unmatched junction bases numbered 10, after V lost 4 bases and J lost 5 bases. CDR3 in DNA: TGTGCCACCAGCATATCTTCCGGGACAGGTCACGAGCAGTACTTC. Its protein product is CATSISSGTGHEQYF.

There are a few counts of this clonotype. V and J are TRBV3-1 and TRBJ2-7, with 14 bases aligning to TRBD2. This CDR3 is 15 amino acids long. J was trimmed by 6 bases and V by 6 bases; bases with no gene match: 7. Looked up from germline, CDR1 is LGHDT and CDR2 is YNNKEL (reference sequence). This CDR3 reads CASRETGTSGSEQYF. The DNA for the CDR3 is TGTGCCAGCAGAGAAACCGGGACTAGCGGGAGCGAGCAGTACTTC.

The gene calls are TRBV7-9 and TRBJ1-1; unclear D gene. The germline V gene encodes CDR1 SEHNR and CDR2 FQNEAQ (reference sequence). Trimming left V 7 bases short and J 7 bases short, with 13 bases between. The CDR3 runs to 12 residues. The CDR3 DNA follows: TGTGCCAGCATCCACGACACCCTTGAAGCTTTCTTT. It is translated as CASIHDTLEAFF.

This chain uses TRBV27 with TRBJ2-7; D remains unclear. Germline V gene sequence: CDR1 MNHEY, CDR2 SMNVEV (reference sequence). The CDR3 extends over 13 amino acids. Trimming shortened V by 5 bases and J by 7 bases, and 15 bases separated the two germline ends. The CDR3 nucleotides read TGTGCCAGCAGTACGGCGACATGGGCTGAGCAGTACTTC. Its translation: CASSTATWAEQYF.

This clonotype has more than one count but fewer than ten. The chain carries TRBV7-9 and TRBJ1-1; weak D call: TRBD1 (5 bases). The CDR3 totals 14 residues. Trimming pared 6 bases from V and 3 bases from J, leaving 14 bases between. CDR1 is SEHNR, CDR2 FQNEAQ, per germline (reference sequence). CDR3: CASRGEGTDTEAFF. Written as DNA, the CDR3 is TGTGCCAGCAGGGGCGAGGGGACTGACACTGAAGCTTTCTTT.

The chain combines TRBV3-1 with TRBJ2-2; 9 bases are a match to TRBD2. From germline, CDR1 is LGHDT and CDR2 YNNKEL (reference sequence). CDR3 length: 15 residues. The V and J ends lost 7 bases and 4 bases, in that order; junction bases with no gene match: 7. The CDR3 loop reads CASKGGLASTGELFF. CDR3 sequence (DNA): TGTGCCAGCAAGGGGGGACTAGCCTCCACCGGGGAGCTGTTTTTT.

This clonotype turned up a few times. V is TRBV5-6 and J is TRBJ2-1; no definite D call. V was clipped by 1 base and J by 5 bases, with 7 bases between them. CDR1 and CDR2 from the germline V gene are SGHDT and YYEEEE. This CDR3 has 13 residues. CDR3 region: CASSLSGHNEQFF. The CDR3 nucleotides read TGTGCCAGCAGCTTGTCGGGTCACAATGAGCAGTTCTTC.

This clonotype has just one count. The V and J genes are TRBV12-3 or TRBV12-4 and TRBJ2-7, with D perhaps TRBD2 (5 bases). The CDR3 loop spans 14 amino acids. With 2 bases removed from V and 5 bases from J, the gap between germline ends came to 13 bases. CDR3 DNA: TGTGCCAGCAGTTTAAGACGGGGTAGGGACGAGCAGTACTTC. Its protein product is CASSLRRGRDEQYF.

The rearrangement links TRBV24-1 to TRBJ1-2; D gene unclear. Trimming removed 7 bases from V and 3 bases from J, with 8 bases in between. Germline values: CDR1 KGHDR, CDR2 SFDVKD. This CDR3 comprises 12 residues. The CDR3 sequence: CATSPADYGYTF. For the CDR3, the DNA is TGTGCCACCAGCCCGGCTGACTATGGCTACACCTTC.

The V gene is TRBV6-1, the J gene TRBJ1-5, with a tentative D call TRBD1 (6 bases). The V end lost 6 bases, the J end lost 7 bases, and 19 bases lay between the germline ends. The V gene's germline CDR1 is MNHNS and CDR2 SASEGT. This CDR3 is built from 15 residues. The CDR3 nucleotides are TGTGCCAGCAGGCAGGACAGACAAGGAAGGCAGCCCCAGCATTTT. Its translation is CASRQDRQGRQPQHF.

Here the CDR3 reads CATSTPQREGLRASYEQYF. CDR3 sequence (DNA): TGTGCCACCAGCACCCCCCAGCGGGAGGGCCTAAGGGCTTCCTACGAGCAGTACTTC. The chain combines TRBV15 with TRBJ2-7, with 10 bases lining up with TRBD2. CDR1 is LNHNV and CDR2 is YYDKDF in the germline V gene (reference sequence). The CDR3 length is 19 residues. Unmatched junction bases numbered 16, after V lost 4 bases and J lost 1 base.

This clonotype was seen more than once but under ten times. The V call is TRBV9, the J call TRBJ2-5; D is uncertain. CDR3 size: 14 residues. Per the germline V gene, CDR1 is SGDLS and CDR2 is YYNGEE. V was cut by 0 bases and J by 6 bases, with 12 bases left in between. CDR3 sequence (DNA): TGTGCCAGCAGCGTAGGTTACGGCCCCCAGACCCAGTACTTC. Translation gives CASSVGYGPQTQYF.

This clonotype has just a few counts. The rearrangement links TRBV6-1 to TRBJ2-2, with 7 bases lining up with TRBD1. The CDR3 consists of 17 residues. The J segment lost 0 bases and the V segment lost 6 bases, leaving 10 bases of the junction unmatched. Germline CDR1 is MNHNS and CDR2 is SASEGT. CDR3 sequence reads: CASRVQGSNANTGELFF. The CDR3 DNA follows: TGTGCCAGCAGAGTACAGGGGAGTAATGCGAACACCGGGGAGCTGTTTTTT.

This clonotype appeared a few times. The genes are TRBV24-1 and TRBJ2-3, with 11 bases fitting TRBD2. The CDR3 extends over 18 amino acids. Trimming at V came to 2 bases and at J to 0 bases, leaving 6 bases not matched to a gene. The germline CDR1 and CDR2 sequences are KGHDR and SFDVKD. The CDR3 is CATSDYIRTSGSTDTQYF. CDR3 bases: TGTGCCACCAGTGATTACATTCGGACTAGCGGGAGCACAGATACGCAGTATTTT.

In this sample, this clonotype turned up a few times. The J gene is TRBJ2-5, the V gene TRBV20-1; D possibly corresponds to TRBD1 (5 bases). The CDR3 runs to 13 residues. V shed 3 bases and J shed 4 bases, with 12 bases lying between them. Germline CDR1 is DFQATT and CDR2 is SNEGSKA (reference sequence). In nucleotides, the CDR3 is TGCAGTGCTAGTATCCGTGGGGCAGAGACCCAGTACTTC. Translating it yields CSASIRGAETQYF.

The chain joins TRBV5-6 to TRBJ1-1; weak D call: TRBD1 (5 bases). Germline-derived CDR1 and CDR2 are SGHDT and YYEEEE. The CDR3 loop spans 12 amino acids. Between the trimmed V and J ends, which lost 3 bases and 5 bases, there was a span of 8 bases. The CDR3, as DNA: TGTGCCAGCAGCTGGGACGGGACTGAAGCTTTCTTT. Encoded protein: CASSWDGTEAFF.

CDR3 sequence (DNA): TGTGCCACCGGAAGGACAGGGGCCTACAATGAGCAGTTCTTC. Translating gives CATGRTGAYNEQFF. V gene TRBV15 combines with J gene TRBJ2-1, with TRBD1 identical over 9 bases. The CDR3 is 14 amino acids. Germline loops: CDR1 LNHNV, CDR2 YYDKDF (reference sequence). V was clipped by 8 bases and J by 2 bases; unmatched bases: 4.

This sequence joins TRBV25-1 and TRBJ2-3, with D hard to call. The V end was cut by 4 bases, the J end by 5 bases, with 10 bases between. The CDR3 is 13 residues long. Per the germline V gene, CDR1 is MGHDK and CDR2 is SYGVNS. In DNA form, the CDR3 reads TGTGCCAGCAGTGTGAACAGAGAAGATACGCAGTATTTT. This sequence encodes CASSVNREDTQYF.

The chain recombines TRBV12-3 or TRBV12-4 with TRBJ2-7; D might be TRBD1 (5 bases). Trimming left V 10 bases short and J 2 bases short, with 18 bases between. The CDR3 spans 14 residues. The CDR3 nucleotides are TGTGCCATAACCCTCCCTTGGGGCACCTACGAGCAGTACTTC. Translated, it gives CAITLPWGTYEQYF.